These 22 T cell receptor beta chains share one sample of origin, sequenced in a study of T-cell memory formation after mild COVID-19. MiXCR was run by TCRdb on the 5' RACE reads, yielding one entry per CDR3 protein. The sample comprises about 320,000 distinct CDR3 sequences, 13% to 15% of which are singletons, and 20% to 25% rests with the top ten. Input material: PBMCs or a T cell subset sorted from them (not recorded which). All receptors come from a man in his late teens or twenties who had mild COVID-19 (a few samples of this study predate the infection). Cell type and time point are not known.

This clonotype appeared once. The chain recombines TRBV7-3 with TRBJ2-5; D gene ambiguous. This CDR3 has 14 residues. The V end lost 5 bases, the J end lost 5 bases, and 15 bases lay between the germline ends. CDR1 is SGHTA and CDR2 is FQGTGA in the germline V gene. CDR3 coding DNA: TGTGCCAGCAGCCAAGACTCGCGCGCCGAGACCCAGTACTTC. Translating it yields CASSQDSRAETQYF.

This clonotype occurred a few times. The gene calls are TRBV20-1 and TRBJ2-7; D gene unclear. This CDR3 spans 11 amino acids. V dropped 3 bases and J dropped 3 bases, with 6 bases sitting between them. Germline CDR1 reads DFQATT; CDR2 reads SNEGSKA (reference sequence). CDR3 sequence reads: CSARSGYEQYF. CDR3 DNA: TGCAGTGCTAGGTCGGGCTACGAGCAGTACTTC.

The rearrangement links TRBV28 to TRBJ1-2, with unresolved D. This CDR3 comprises 13 residues. Germline V gene lookup returns CDR1 MDHEN and CDR2 SYDVKM. Trimming cost V 7 bases and J 5 bases, with 14 bases left between them. The CDR3 DNA follows: TGTGCCAGCACTTCTACAGACTCATATGGCTACACCTTC. Translated, it gives CASTSTDSYGYTF.

This clonotype has more than one count but fewer than ten. The chain combines TRBV5-1 with TRBJ1-1; a weak D match, TRBD1 (5 bases). In germline, CDR1 is SGHRS, CDR2 YFSETQ. V gave up 5 bases and J gave up 0 bases, with 14 bases separating them. This CDR3 region has 15 residues. The CDR3 DNA sequence: TGCGCCAGCAGGGGGGGAGGAGGCATGAACACTGAAGCTTTCTTT. This translates into CASRGGGGMNTEAFF.

This clonotype was observed a few times. The chain carries TRBV15 and TRBJ2-5, with D possibly TRBD1 on 5 matching bases. The CDR3 contains 15 residues. In germline, CDR1 is LNHNV, CDR2 YYDKDF (reference sequence). V dropped 0 bases and J dropped 2 bases, with 10 bases sitting between them. CDR3 in amino acids: CATSRDGAEQETQYF. DNA of the CDR3: TGTGCCACCAGCAGAGATGGGGCAGAACAAGAGACCCAGTACTTC.

This chain connects TRBV7-3 to TRBJ2-5; D is tentatively TRBD1 or TRBD2 (5 bases each). The CDR3 runs 14 residues. V was trimmed by 5 bases and J by 1 base, leaving 11 bases between them. CDR1 and CDR2 from the germline V gene are SGHTA and FQGTGA. This CDR3 reads CASSPSGLQETQYF. The CDR3, as DNA: TGTGCCAGCAGCCCCTCGGGGCTCCAAGAGACCCAGTACTTC.

This clonotype was counted between two and nine times. This chain links TRBV7-8 with TRBJ1-5, with TRBD1 matching over 10 bases. The germline V gene has CDR1 SGHVS and CDR2 FQNEAQ. The CDR3 runs to 16 residues. V shed 1 base and J 0 bases; nucleotides not matched to a gene: 0. CDR3 residues: CASSLGDRGSNQPQHF. CDR3 DNA: TGTGCCAGCAGCTTAGGGGACAGGGGTAGCAATCAGCCCCAGCATTTT.

The chain employs TRBV4-1 and TRBJ2-5; 7 bases are a match to TRBD2. With 3 bases clipped from V and 5 bases from J, the junction kept 3 bases outside the gene matches. This CDR3 spans 13 amino acids. Germline V gene lookup returns CDR1 MGHRA and CDR2 YSYEKL. The CDR3 coding sequence is TGCGCCAGCAGCCAGGGGAGGGCCGAGACCCAGTACTTC. It is translated as CASSQGRAETQYF.

This clonotype appeared a few times. The V call is TRBV7-9, the J call TRBJ1-2, with D tentatively TRBD1 (6 bases). Deletions cut 7 bases from V and 4 bases from J, with 16 bases between. This CDR3 contains 14 residues. Germline V gene sequence: CDR1 SEHNR, CDR2 FQNEAQ (reference sequence). CDR3 in DNA: TGTGCCAGCATCCTAGGGCAGGGGTCCTATGGCTACACCTTC. Translating gives CASILGQGSYGYTF.

The chain links TRBV20-1 to TRBJ2-1, with D uncertain. The CDR3 contains 13 residues. The V end lost 4 bases, the J end lost 7 bases, and 14 bases lay between the germline ends. The germline V gene encodes CDR1 DFQATT and CDR2 SNEGSKA (reference sequence). CDR3 sequence: CSAIPPLENEQFF. CDR3 DNA sequence: TGCAGTGCTATTCCCCCCCTAGAAAATGAGCAGTTCTTC.

This clonotype was counted between two and nine times. The gene calls are TRBV7-6 and TRBJ2-3, with a possible D match to TRBD2 (6 bases). The CDR3 contains 15 residues. The V and J ends lost 6 bases and 2 bases respectively, with 15 bases between them. The germline gives CDR1 SGHVS, CDR2 FNYEAQ. The CDR3 spells CASSAGNSDTDTQYF. CDR3 bases: TGTGCCAGCAGTGCGGGGAACAGCGACACAGATACGCAGTATTTT. Complete variable domain (other parts from reference TRBV7-6 and TRBJ2-3): GAGVSQSPRYKVTKRGQDVALRCDPISGHVSLYWYRQALGQGPEFLTYFNYEAQQDKSGLPNDRFSAERPEGSISTLTIQRTEQRDSAMYRCASSAGNSDTDTQYFGPGTRLTVL.

This clonotype was seen ten or more times. This rearrangement joins TRBV5-1 to TRBJ2-5; 9 bases map to TRBD2. Germline V CDR1 and CDR2: SGHRS, YFSETQ. The CDR3 is 15 amino acids. Trimming at V came to 4 bases and at J to 3 bases, leaving 7 bases not matched to a gene. Here the CDR3 DNA reads TGCGCCAGCAGCCCCCCCGTAGCGGGGGAAGAGACCCAGTACTTC. It is translated as CASSPPVAGEETQYF.

J is TRBJ2-1 and V is TRBV7-2; D is undetermined. Trimming left V 1 base short and J 7 bases short, with 8 bases between. The CDR3 runs to 13 residues. Germline V CDR1 and CDR2: SGHTA, FQGNSA. This chain's CDR3 is CASSLGLLNEQFF. CDR3 coding DNA: TGTGCCAGCAGCTTAGGGCTCCTTAATGAGCAGTTCTTC.

The CDR3 sequence is CASSPSGLRNTEAFF. The CDR3 DNA reads as TGTGCCAGTAGTCCCTCGGGACTCCGCAACACTGAAGCTTTCTTT. J is TRBJ1-1 and V is TRBV19; TRBD1 might be the D (5 bases). CDR3 length: 15 amino acids. Germline CDR1 is LNHDA and CDR2 is SQIVND (reference sequence). V dropped 5 bases and J dropped 2 bases, with 15 bases sitting between them. The entire variable domain, with the rest obtained from reference TRBV19 and TRBJ1-1, is as follows: DGGITQSPKYLFRKEGQNVTLSCEQNLNHDAMYWYRQDPGQGLRLIYYSQIVNDFQKGDIAEGYSVSREKKESFPLTVTSAQKNPTAFYLCASSPSGLRNTEAFFGQGTRLTVV.

This clonotype was seen many times. Sequence at one end of the junction differs from germline and may be a read error. The rearrangement joins TRBV5-1 to TRBJ2-7; 9 positions agree with TRBD1. The CDR3 is 13 amino acids. CDR1 and CDR2 from the germline V gene are SGHRS and YFSETQ. CDR3 loop: CASSLGQGNEQYF. Written as DNA, the CDR3 is TGTGCCAGCAGCCTTGGACAGGGGAACGAGCAGTACTTC.

This clonotype has a handful of counts. This chain joins TRBV18 and TRBJ1-3; possible D gene TRBD1, 6 bases. Germline CDR1 KGHSH, CDR2 LQKENI. Trimming left V 8 bases short and J 0 bases short, with 14 bases between. The length of the CDR3 is 15 residues. The CDR3 spells CASPEPDSSGNTIYF. As DNA, the CDR3 is TGTGCCAGCCCCGAACCGGACAGCTCTGGAAACACCATATATTTT.

CDR3 sequence (DNA): TGTGCCAGCAGTTCTTCCAGGACAGGGGCCGGGGAGCTGTTTTTT. Translated, it gives CASSSSRTGAGELFF. The chain links TRBV28 to TRBJ2-2; the match to TRBD1 covers 9 bases. The CDR3 covers 15 residues. J gave up 6 bases and V 4 bases, and 6 bases lay outside the gene matches. Germline CDR1 reads MDHEN; CDR2 reads SYDVKM.

This clonotype was detected many times. This chain connects TRBV4-3 to TRBJ2-7; D tentatively fits TRBD1 or TRBD2 (5 bases each). Germline V lookup: CDR1 LGHNA, CDR2 YSLEER. The CDR3 extends over 15 amino acids. V lost 1 base, J lost 3 bases, and 13 bases lay in between. DNA for the CDR3: TGCGCCAGCAGCCAAGGCCGGGACCCTTACTACGAGCAGTACTTC. Its protein is CASSQGRDPYYEQYF.

This chain connects TRBV4-1 to TRBJ2-1; 8 nucleotides agree with TRBD2. V shed 1 base and J 3 bases; nucleotides not matched to a gene: 5. CDR3 length: 16 amino acids. Per the germline V gene, CDR1 is MGHRA and CDR2 is YSYEKL. Here the CDR3 reads CASSQVRGGLYNEQFF. DNA of the CDR3: TGCGCCAGCAGCCAAGTCCGCGGGGGGCTCTACAATGAGCAGTTCTTC.

This clonotype was detected only a few times. V is TRBV7-9 and J is TRBJ2-2; 7 bases match TRBD1. Trimming cost V 10 bases and J 6 bases; bases outside gene matches: 14. The CDR3 is 15 residues long. Germline CDR1 SEHNR, CDR2 FQNEAQ (reference sequence). The CDR3 nucleotides are TGTGCCACTCACCGACAGGGTCTAAACTCCGGGGAGCTGTTTTTT. It yields the protein CATHRQGLNSGELFF.

This chain uses TRBV27 with TRBJ2-4, with TRBD1 matching over 7 bases. The CDR3 totals 14 residues. V gave up 6 bases and J gave up 6 bases; unmatched junction bases: 8. The germline V gene encodes CDR1 MNHEY and CDR2 SMNVEV (reference sequence). CDR3 in amino acids: CASRGTVEGNIQYF. The CDR3 nucleotides are TGTGCCAGCAGAGGGACAGTCGAGGGAAACATTCAGTACTTC.

This sequence joins TRBV5-4 and TRBJ2-5, with D possibly matching TRBD2 (6 bases). V shed 4 bases and J shed 5 bases, with 15 bases lying between them. This CDR3 has 14 residues. CDR1 and CDR2 (germline): SGHNT, YYREEE (reference sequence). The CDR3 DNA reads as TGTGCCAGCAGCGGGGGACTCGTAGCTGAGACCCAGTACTTC. It translates to CASSGGLVAETQYF.